The 26 T cell receptor beta chains presented below share a single source sample, sequenced in a study of CD8+ T cells in alopecia areata. Extraction of RNA preceded its reverse transcription into cDNA, which served as the sequencing template. Measured with immunoSEQ multiplex PCR; TCRdb has only the in-frame clones, and not every one. The sample lists some 200,000 clones, around 60% occurring once. Specified treatment: oral pan-JAK inhibitor, 5-10 mg twice daily. Sample: CD4+ T cells sorted from blood, taken at week 4, from a patient treated with tofacitinib. These receptor sequences come from a human donor with alopecia areata.

The chain uses TRBV5-1 and TRBJ1-2, with 9 bases that match TRBD1. The V segment lost 2 bases and the J segment 3 bases; nucleotides outside the gene matches: 8. CDR3 length: 16 amino acids. Germline V CDR1 and CDR2: SGHRS, YFSETQ. CDR3 nucleotides: TGCGCCAGCAGCTTCTCCCGGGGACAGGGAGACTATGGCTACACCTTC. Translated: CASSFSRGQGDYGYTF. Using reference TRBV5-1 and TRBJ1-2 for the parts outside the CDR3, the full variable domain is KAGVTQTPRYLIKTRGQQVTLSCSPISGHRSVSWYQQTPGQGLQFLFEYFSETQRNKGNFPGRFSGRQFSNSRSEMNVSTLELGDSALYLCASSFSRGQGDYGYTFGSGTRLTVV.

This clone was seen at least ten times. V usage is TRBV5-1 and J usage is TRBJ1-6, with D unclear. Germline V gives CDR1 SGHRS, CDR2 YFSETQ. Trimming took 2 bases from V and 6 from J, leaving 6 bases between them. The CDR3 runs 13 residues. DNA for the CDR3: TGCGCCAGCAGCTTAAATTTTAATTCACCCCTCCACTTT. Amino acids: CASSLNFNSPLHF.

The V gene is TRBV30, the J gene TRBJ1-2; D not resolved. V shed 8 bases and J shed 3 bases, with 16 bases lying between them. Germline V gene data show CDR1 as GTSNPN and CDR2 as SVGIG (reference sequence). CDR3 size: 13 residues. The CDR3 sequence: CALRNGEYYGYTF. CDR3 sequence (DNA): TGTGCCCTCCGTAACGGGGAGTACTATGGCTACACCTTC.

This clone was counted only a few times. The J gene is TRBJ2-1, the V gene TRBV28; 10 bases are shared with TRBD2. CDR1 and CDR2 from the germline V gene are MDHEN and SYDVKM. V shed 6 bases, J shed 3 bases, and the junction held 5 bases outside the gene matches. The CDR3 consists of 15 residues. CDR3 in DNA: TGTGCCAGCAGAACCCTAGCGGGGGACTACAATGAGCAGTTCTTC. Its translation is CASRTLAGDYNEQFF.

This clone was picked up a small number of times. The genes are TRBV12-5 and TRBJ2-5; no clear D. The CDR3 has 11 amino acids. Germline V CDR1 and CDR2: LGHNT, FRNRAP. Trimming cost V 6 bases and J 6 bases, with 8 bases left between them. The CDR3 sequence is CASGSSQTQYF. The CDR3 nucleotides are TGTGCTAGTGGATCTAGTCAGACCCAGTACTTC. The full variable domain, completed using reference TRBV12-5 and TRBJ2-5, is DARVTQTPRHKVTEMGQEVTMRCQPILGHNTVFWYRQTMMQGLELLAYFRNRAPLDDSGMPKDRFSAEMPDATLATLKIQPSEPRDSAVYFCASGSSQTQYFGPGTRLLVL.

The chain is built from TRBV29-1 and TRBJ2-5; D might be TRBD2 (6 bases). V lost 2 bases and J lost 4, with 14 bases in between. Germline-derived CDR1 and CDR2 are SQVTM and ANQGSEA. The CDR3 runs 14 residues. The CDR3 DNA follows: TGCAGCGTTGAAACTTGGCCAGCGGGAGAGACCCAGTACTTC. This translates into CSVETWPAGETQYF.

This chain links TRBV27 with TRBJ2-5; 8 nucleotides agree with TRBD1. Trimming cost V 8 bases and J 2 bases; bases outside gene matches: 7. CDR3 length: 14 residues. The germline gives CDR1 MNHEY, CDR2 SMNVEV (reference sequence). The CDR3 coding sequence is TGTGCCAGCGGATGGAGACAGGGGCAAGAGACCCAGTACTTC. Translated: CASGWRQGQETQYF.

The chain joins TRBV30 to TRBJ1-1; tentatively, D is TRBD1 (5 bases). Trimming cost V 2 bases and J 2 bases, with 9 bases left between them. The germline V gene has CDR1 GTSNPN and CDR2 SVGIG (reference sequence). The CDR3 length is 13 residues. The CDR3 DNA reads TGTGCCTGGAGTAGGGACCTAAACACTGAAGCTTTCTTT. This sequence encodes CAWSRDLNTEAFF.

This clone was counted a few times. This sequence joins TRBV5-1 and TRBJ1-2, with 8 bases fitting TRBD1. The CDR3 is 13 amino acids. V shed 3 bases, J shed 6 bases, and the junction held 4 bases outside the gene matches. Germline V gives CDR1 SGHRS, CDR2 YFSETQ. The CDR3 spells CASSWTGNHGYTF. In nucleotides, the CDR3 is TGCGCCAGCAGCTGGACAGGGAATCATGGCTACACCTTC.

The chain couples TRBV2 to TRBJ1-2; D gene ambiguous. The V gene's germline CDR1 is SNHLY and CDR2 FYNNEI. The CDR3 is 12 amino acids. V was shortened by 8 bases and J by 1 base, with 8 bases between the two germline ends. CDR3 nucleotides: TGTGCCAGCGCCCGGGGTAACTATGGCTACACCTTC. Translating gives CASARGNYGYTF.

The sample holds many counts of this clone. The chain combines TRBV19 with TRBJ1-5; D is possibly TRBD1 (5 bases). Germline V gene data show CDR1 as LNHDA and CDR2 as SQIVND (reference sequence). The CDR3 length is 13 residues. With 7 bases removed from V and 2 bases from J, the gap between germline ends came to 9 bases. CDR3 in DNA: TGTGCCAGTAAGGGGAGTGGCAATCAGCCCCAGCATTTT. This codes for CASKGSGNQPQHF. Based on the CDR3 plus reference TRBV19 and TRBJ1-5, the full variable domain is DGGITQSPKYLFRKEGQNVTLSCEQNLNHDAMYWYRQDPGQGLRLIYYSQIVNDFQKGDIAEGYSVSREKKESFPLTVTSAQKNPTAFYLCASKGSGNQPQHFGDGTRLSIL.

This clone was observed a few times. V gene TRBV5-6 combines with J gene TRBJ1-1, with D tentatively TRBD1 (6 bases). This CDR3 comprises 14 residues. V was cut by 4 bases and J by 1 base, with 11 bases left in between. Germline loops: CDR1 SGHDT, CDR2 YYEEEE. The CDR3 DNA is TGTGCCAGCAGCCCCCAGGGGAAGAACACTGAAGCTTTCTTT. Encoded protein: CASSPQGKNTEAFF. Full variable domain (remainder filled in from reference TRBV5-6 and TRBJ1-1): DAGVTQSPTHLIKTRGQQVTLRCSPKSGHDTVSWYQQALGQGPQFIFQYYEEEERQRGNFPDRFSGHQFPNYSSELNVNALLLGDSALYLCASSPQGKNTEAFFGQGTRLTVV.

This chain joins TRBV2 and TRBJ2-1; 9 positions agree with TRBD2. V gave up 6 bases and J gave up 3 bases; unmatched junction bases: 3. Germline V gives CDR1 SNHLY, CDR2 FYNNEI. The CDR3 spans 14 residues. Here the CDR3 DNA reads TGTGCCAGCAGCCTAGCGGGGTTCTACAATGAGCAGTTCTTC. Encoded protein: CASSLAGFYNEQFF.

The chain combines TRBV5-1 with TRBJ2-5, with 8 bases lining up with TRBD1. V was clipped by 4 bases and J by 1 base; unmatched bases: 6. Germline V gives CDR1 SGHRS, CDR2 YFSETQ. This CDR3 has 15 residues. The DNA of the CDR3 is TGCGCCAGCAGCCTTACCGACAGGGGCCAAGAGACCCAGTACTTC. This translates into CASSLTDRGQETQYF.

The chain joins TRBV7-6 to TRBJ2-5; no clear D gene. Germline lookup yields CDR1 SGHVS and CDR2 FNYEAQ. Trimming removed 3 bases at V and 0 bases at J, with 5 bases between. The CDR3 runs to 13 residues. The CDR3 DNA is TGTGCCAGCAGCTTTGAATACCAAGAGACCCAGTACTTC. Translation: CASSFEYQETQYF.

The chain recombines TRBV2 with TRBJ1-1; 9 bases match TRBD1. This CDR3 spans 13 amino acids. In germline, CDR1 is SNHLY, CDR2 FYNNEI. With V trimmed by 5 bases and J by 6 bases, 4 bases remained unmatched. CDR3 nucleotides: TGTGCCAGCAGTACGGGACAGGGCTCTGAAGCTTTCTTT. This codes for CASSTGQGSEAFF.

J is TRBJ1-1 and V is TRBV29-1; D call uncertain. Germline assignment: CDR1 SQVTM and CDR2 ANQGSEA. V was clipped by 7 bases and J by 5 bases, with 11 bases between them. CDR3 size: 11 residues. The CDR3 DNA reads as TGCAGCGCTTCCTATGAGACTGAAGCTTTCTTT. Amino acid sequence: CSASYETEAFF.

V usage is TRBV29-1 and J usage is TRBJ2-5; D unclear. Germline CDR1 SQVTM, CDR2 ANQGSEA. The V end was cut by 4 bases, the J end by 2 bases, with 11 bases between. This CDR3 comprises 13 residues. The CDR3 region is CSVVVGNQETQYF. CDR3 nucleotide sequence: TGCAGCGTTGTAGTGGGGAATCAAGAGACCCAGTACTTC.

This clone was counted only a few times. The rearrangement links TRBV5-1 to TRBJ2-5; TRBD1 agrees at 8 bases. In germline, CDR1 is SGHRS, CDR2 YFSETQ. The CDR3 is 13 amino acids. The J segment lost 5 bases and the V segment lost 4 bases, leaving 4 bases of the junction unmatched. The CDR3 sequence is CASSRGQGETQYF. In DNA form, the CDR3 reads TGCGCCAGCAGCCGCGGACAGGGTGAGACCCAGTACTTC. The full variable domain, its missing parts supplied by reference TRBV5-1 and TRBJ2-5, is KAGVTQTPRYLIKTRGQQVTLSCSPISGHRSVSWYQQTPGQGLQFLFEYFSETQRNKGNFPGRFSGRQFSNSRSEMNVSTLELGDSALYLCASSRGQGETQYFGPGTRLLVL.

The rearrangement links TRBV30 to TRBJ1-1; unclear D gene. The CDR3 runs to 10 residues. Germline V lookup: CDR1 GTSNPN, CDR2 SVGIG (reference sequence). V shed 3 bases and J shed 7 bases, with 6 bases lying between them. CDR3 amino acids: CAWRQVEAFF. CDR3 coding DNA: TGTGCCTGGAGGCAGGTTGAAGCTTTCTTT.

V usage is TRBV6-5 and J usage is TRBJ1-6; the match to TRBD1 covers 9 bases. This CDR3 spans 16 amino acids. Germline CDR1 MNHEY, CDR2 SVGAGI. Trimming took 2 bases from V and 9 from J; bases not matched to a gene: 8. In DNA form, the CDR3 reads TGTGCCAGCAGTTACCTGGGACAGGGTAGGGGTTCACCCCTCCACTTT. Translating it yields CASSYLGQGRGSPLHF.

This clone was found a few times. The chain joins TRBV7-2 to TRBJ2-1; D unclear. CDR3 length equals 15 residues. V lost 3 bases, J lost 4 bases, and 13 bases lay in between. Germline values: CDR1 SGHTA, CDR2 FQGNSA. The CDR3 DNA follows: TGTGCCAGCAGCTTCCCCCGGGCAACTTACAATGAGCAGTTCTTC. It codes for CASSFPRATYNEQFF.

This clone was recorded a few times. This chain connects TRBV29-1 to TRBJ2-5; D possibly corresponds to TRBD1 (5 bases). Germline V gene sequence: CDR1 SQVTM, CDR2 ANQGSEA. The CDR3 has 12 amino acids. Trimming took off 8 bases at V and 2 bases at J, with 12 bases between the two ends. The CDR3 DNA follows: TGCAGCTCAGCAAGACAGCAAGAGACCCAGTACTTC. It yields the protein CSSARQQETQYF.

This clone has just a few counts. The chain recombines TRBV6-1 with TRBJ2-1; D unresolved. Germline values: CDR1 MNHNS, CDR2 SASEGT. Trimming removed 4 bases from V and 9 bases from J, with 13 bases in between. This CDR3 spans 13 amino acids. The CDR3 DNA follows: TGTGCCAGCAGTGTTCGGGTTCGGGTTGAGCAGTTCTTC. Translation gives CASSVRVRVEQFF.

J is TRBJ2-7 and V is TRBV2; D remains ambiguous. CDR1 and CDR2 (germline): SNHLY, FYNNEI. V lost 1 base and J 0 bases, leaving 10 bases between the germline ends. The CDR3 totals 15 residues. The CDR3: CASSEVVGSSYEQYF. As DNA, the CDR3 is TGTGCCAGCAGTGAAGTCGTTGGTAGCTCCTACGAGCAGTACTTC.

Details on this clone: This sample also contains other DNA sequences that code for the same CDR3. The chain recombines TRBV30 with TRBJ1-5; possibly TRBD1 for D (6 bases). Germline CDR1 is GTSNPN and CDR2 is SVGIG (reference sequence). CDR3 length equals 14 residues. V lost 0 bases and J lost 4, with 10 bases in between. The CDR3 spells CAWSVQGGNQPQHF. As DNA, the CDR3 is TGTGCCTGGAGTGTACAAGGGGGGAATCAGCCCCAGCATTTT.